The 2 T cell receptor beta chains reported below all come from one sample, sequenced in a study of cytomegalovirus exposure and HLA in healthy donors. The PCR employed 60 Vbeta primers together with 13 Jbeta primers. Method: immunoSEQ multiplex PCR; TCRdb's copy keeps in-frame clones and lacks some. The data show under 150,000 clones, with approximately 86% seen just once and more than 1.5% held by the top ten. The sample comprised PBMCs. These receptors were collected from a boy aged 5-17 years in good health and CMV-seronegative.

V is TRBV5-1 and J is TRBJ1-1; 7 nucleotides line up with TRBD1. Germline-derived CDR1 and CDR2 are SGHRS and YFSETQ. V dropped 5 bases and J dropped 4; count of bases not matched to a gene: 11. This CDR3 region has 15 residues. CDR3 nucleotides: TGCGCCAGCAGACAGGGACAGACTCGACGCACTGAAGCTTTCTTT. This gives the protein CASRQGQTRRTEAFF.

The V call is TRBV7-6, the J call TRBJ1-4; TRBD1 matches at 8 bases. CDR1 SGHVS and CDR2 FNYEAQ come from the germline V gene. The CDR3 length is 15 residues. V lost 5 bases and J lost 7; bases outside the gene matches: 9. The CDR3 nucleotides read TGTGCCAGCAGCGCCAGGGGGCGCGGAGGTGAAAAACTGTTTTTT. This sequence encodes CASSARGRGGEKLFF.